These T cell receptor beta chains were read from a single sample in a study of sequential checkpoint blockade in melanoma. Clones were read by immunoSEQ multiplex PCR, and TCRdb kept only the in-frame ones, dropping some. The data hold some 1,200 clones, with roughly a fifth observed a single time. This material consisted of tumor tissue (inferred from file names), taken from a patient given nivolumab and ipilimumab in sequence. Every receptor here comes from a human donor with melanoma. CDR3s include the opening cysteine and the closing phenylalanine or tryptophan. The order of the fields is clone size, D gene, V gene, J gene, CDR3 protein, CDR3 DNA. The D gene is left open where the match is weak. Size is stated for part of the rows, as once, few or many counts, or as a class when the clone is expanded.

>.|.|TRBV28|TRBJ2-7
CATRNQGGYEQYF
TGTGCCACCAGAAACCAAGGCGGCTACGAGCAGTACTTC
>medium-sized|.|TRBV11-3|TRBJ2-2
CASSQLGRVGGDHTGELFF
TGTGCCAGCAGCCAACTCGGACGTGTAGGCGGGGATCACACCGGGGAGCTGTTTTTT
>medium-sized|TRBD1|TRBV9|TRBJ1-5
CASSTTGGSGQPQHF
TGTGCCAGCAGTACTACAGGGGGATCGGGGCAGCCCCAGCATTTT
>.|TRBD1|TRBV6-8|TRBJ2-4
CASSPWTGSGIQYF
TGTGCCAGCAGCCCCTGGACAGGATCCGGCATTCAGTACTTC
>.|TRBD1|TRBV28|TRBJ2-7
CASSFNPAGQGYEQYF
TGTGCCAGCAGTTTTAACCCGGCGGGACAGGGCTACGAGCAGTACTTC
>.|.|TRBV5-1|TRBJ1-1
CASSTGSADLTEAFF
TGCGCCAGCAGCACTGGGTCGGCGGACTTGACTGAAGCTTTCTTT
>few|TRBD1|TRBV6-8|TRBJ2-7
CASSYSRQGANEQYF
TGTGCCAGCAGTTACTCGAGACAGGGGGCGAATGAGCAGTACTTC
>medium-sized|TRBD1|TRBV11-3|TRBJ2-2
CASREGAWRKNTGELFF
TGTGCCAGCAGAGAGGGGGCATGGCGGAAAAACACCGGGGAGCTGTTTTTT
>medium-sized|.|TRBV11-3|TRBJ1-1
CASSQVEGGTEAFF
TGTGCCAGCAGCCAAGTTGAGGGCGGCACTGAAGCTTTCTTT
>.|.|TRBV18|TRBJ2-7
CASSGRTSYEQYF
TGTGCCAGCTCAGGACGGACCTCCTACGAGCAGTACTTC
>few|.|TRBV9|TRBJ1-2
CASSSGYAYGYTF
TGTGCCAGCAGCTCCGGGTACGCCTATGGCTACACCTTC
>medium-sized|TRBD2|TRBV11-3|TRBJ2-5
CASSPTSGGPETQYF
TGTGCCAGCAGCCCAACTAGCGGGGGCCCAGAAACCCAGTACTTC
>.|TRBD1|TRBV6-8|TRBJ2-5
CASSWARQGRETQYF
TGTGCCAGCAGTTGGGCAAGACAGGGTAGAGAGACCCAGTACTTC
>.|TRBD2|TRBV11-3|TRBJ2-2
CASSLTSGGNTGELFF
TGTGCCAGCAGCTTAACTAGCGGAGGGAACACCGGGGAGCTGTTTTTT
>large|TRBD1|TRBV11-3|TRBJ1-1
CASSSQGVSTEAFF
TGTGCCAGCAGCTCACAGGGGGTCAGCACTGAAGCTTTCTTT
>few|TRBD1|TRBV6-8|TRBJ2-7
CASRGTGAYEQYF
TGTGCCAGCAGGGGGACAGGGGCCTACGAGCAGTACTTC
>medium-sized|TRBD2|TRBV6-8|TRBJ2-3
CASNKGSGGDTQYF
TGTGCCAGCAACAAAGGTAGCGGGGGCGATACGCAGTATTTT
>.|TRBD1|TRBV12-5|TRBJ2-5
CASGLGGPGGGETQYF
TGTGCTAGTGGTTTGGGTGGGCCAGGGGGCGGTGAGACCCAGTACTTC
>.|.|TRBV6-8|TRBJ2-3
CASSYSAESDTQYF
TGTGCCAGCAGTTACTCCGCTGAATCAGATACGCAGTATTTT
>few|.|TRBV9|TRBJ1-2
CASSVEGASNYGYTF
TGTGCCAGCAGCGTAGAGGGAGCGTCCAACTATGGCTACACCTTC
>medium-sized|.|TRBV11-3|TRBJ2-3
CASSLQGRTDTSTDTQYF
TGTGCCAGCAGCCTCCAGGGAAGGACAGACACTAGCACAGATACGCAGTATTTT
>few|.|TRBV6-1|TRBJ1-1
CASSEGANTEAFF
TGTGCCAGCAGTGAAGGGGCGAACACTGAAGCTTTCTTT
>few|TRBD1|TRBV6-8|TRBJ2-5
CASSPYRGPETQYF
TGTGCCAGCAGCCCGTACAGGGGCCCGGAGACCCAGTACTTC
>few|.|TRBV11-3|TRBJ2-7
CASSPFPGTNYEQYF
TGTGCCAGCAGCCCTTTCCCCGGGACAAACTACGAGCAGTACTTC
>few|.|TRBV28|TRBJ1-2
CASSLLMGGPNYGYTF
TGTGCCAGCAGTTTACTGATGGGAGGGCCCAACTATGGCTACACCTTC
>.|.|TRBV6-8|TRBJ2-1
CASSLRAGLESYNEQFF
TGTGCCAGCTCCCTACGGGCAGGGCTAGAATCCTACAATGAGCAGTTCTTC
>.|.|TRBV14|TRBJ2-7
CASSQEFFSEQYF
TGTGCCAGCAGCCAAGAATTCTTCTCCGAGCAGTACTTC
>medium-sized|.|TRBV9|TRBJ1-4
CASSPWGQGVNEKLFF
TGTGCCAGCAGCCCCTGGGGGCAGGGTGTTAATGAAAAACTGTTTTTT
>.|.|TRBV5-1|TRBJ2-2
CASSSTANTGELFF
TGCGCCAGCAGCTCGACAGCGAACACCGGGGAGCTGTTTTTT
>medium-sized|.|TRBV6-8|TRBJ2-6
CASSEPGQPLSGANVLTF
TGTGCCAGCAGTGAGCCTGGACAGCCTCTTTCTGGGGCCAACGTCCTGACTTTC
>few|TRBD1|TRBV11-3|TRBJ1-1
CASSAQGGDGEAFF
TGTGCCAGCAGCGCACAGGGGGGGGATGGTGAAGCTTTCTTT
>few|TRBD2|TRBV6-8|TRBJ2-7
CATGLAGAPGEQYF
TGTGCCACGGGACTAGCGGGAGCCCCTGGCGAGCAGTACTTC
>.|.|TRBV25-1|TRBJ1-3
CASGKTGPSGNTIYF
TGTGCCAGCGGCAAGACAGGCCCTTCTGGAAACACCATATATTTT
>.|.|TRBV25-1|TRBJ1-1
CASSEAGYTEAFF
TGTGCCAGCAGTGAGGCGGGGTACACTGAAGCTTTCTTT
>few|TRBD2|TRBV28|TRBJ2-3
CASNFGLAGTDTQYF
TGTGCCAGCAATTTCGGACTAGCGGGGACAGATACGCAGTATTTT
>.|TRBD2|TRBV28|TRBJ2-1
CASSSLAGGIYNEQFF
TGTGCCAGCAGTTCCCTAGCGGGAGGTATCTACAATGAGCAGTTCTTC